This T cell receptor (beta chain) appears in the sequencing data of a study of identical twins. Overall study results and limits: Insertions were reduced in abundant cord blood beta clonotypes but not in memory repertoires. Where out-of-frame alpha sequences were twin-shared, they showed excess low generation probability.

After template switching added a universal primer site, the resulting cDNA carried unique molecular identifiers. TCRdb fed the 5' RACE reads into MiXCR, producing one record per CDR3 protein. The table lists about 500,000 distinct CDR3 sequences, around an eighth of them singletons. V dropped 5 bases and J dropped 2; count of bases not matched to a gene: 4. Looked up from germline, CDR1 is SGHNT and CDR2 is YENEEA. This CDR3 region has 14 residues. This clonotype was recorded a few times. Its target is unknown. This sample also belongs to another study, concerning yellow fever vaccine responses in identical twins.

The chain is built from TRBV11-3 and TRBJ2-3, with TRBD2 matching 7 bases. The sample comprised CD4+ T cells sorted from blood. The TCR originated in a young woman in good health. The CDR3 sequence is CASSPGGNTDTQYF. CDR3 DNA: TGTGCCAGCAGCCCCGGGGGGAACACAGATACGCAGTATTTT.